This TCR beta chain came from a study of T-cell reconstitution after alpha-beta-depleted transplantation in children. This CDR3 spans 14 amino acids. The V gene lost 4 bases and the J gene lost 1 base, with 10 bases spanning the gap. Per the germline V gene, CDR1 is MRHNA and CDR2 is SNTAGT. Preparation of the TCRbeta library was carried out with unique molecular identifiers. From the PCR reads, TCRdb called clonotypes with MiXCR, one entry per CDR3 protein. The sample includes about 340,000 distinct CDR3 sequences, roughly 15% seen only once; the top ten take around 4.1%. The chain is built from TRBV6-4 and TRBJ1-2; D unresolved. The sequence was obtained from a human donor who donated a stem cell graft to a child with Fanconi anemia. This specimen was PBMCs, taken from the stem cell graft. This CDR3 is CASSVSAFNYGYTF. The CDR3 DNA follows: TGTGCCAGCAGTGTTTCTGCGTTTAACTATGGCTACACCTTC.